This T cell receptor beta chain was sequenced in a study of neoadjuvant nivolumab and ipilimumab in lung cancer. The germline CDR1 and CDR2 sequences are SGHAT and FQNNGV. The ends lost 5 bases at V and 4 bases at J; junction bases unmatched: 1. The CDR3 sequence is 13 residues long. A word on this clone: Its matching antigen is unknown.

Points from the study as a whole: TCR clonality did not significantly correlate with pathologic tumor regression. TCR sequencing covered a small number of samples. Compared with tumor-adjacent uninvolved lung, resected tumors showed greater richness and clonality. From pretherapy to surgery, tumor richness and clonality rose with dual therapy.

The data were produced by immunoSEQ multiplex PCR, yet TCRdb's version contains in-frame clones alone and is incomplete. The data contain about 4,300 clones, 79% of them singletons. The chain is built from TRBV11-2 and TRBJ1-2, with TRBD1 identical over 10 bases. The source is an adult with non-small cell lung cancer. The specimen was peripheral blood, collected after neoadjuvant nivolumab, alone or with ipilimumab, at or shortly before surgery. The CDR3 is CASSGTGVYGYTF. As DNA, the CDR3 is TGTGCCAGCAGCGGGACAGGGGTCTATGGCTACACCTTC. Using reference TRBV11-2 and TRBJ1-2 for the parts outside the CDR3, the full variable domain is EAGVAQSPRYKIIEKRQSVAFWCNPISGHATLYWYQQILGQGPKLLIQFQNNGVVDDSQLPKDRFSAERLKGVDSTLKIQPAKLEDSAVYLCASSGTGVYGYTFGSGTRLTVV.